The rows below give T cell receptor beta chains drawn from one sample of a study of technical replicates of blood from several donors. Only in-frame clones appear in the TCRdb table, and some are missing; sequencing was by immunoSEQ multiplex PCR. The sample yields approximately 100,000 clones, nearly 96% seen once. The specimen sequenced was T cells isolated from PBMCs. All receptors come from a human donor in good health. Each CDR3 is given with its conserved first and last residue. D genes are given only for firm matches. Size tells how often a clone was seen (once, few, many) or the class of an expanded clone, and some rows leave it out.

>TRBV4-1|TRBJ2-1|-|-
CASSHLRYEQFF
TGCGCCAGCAGCCATTTGCGGTATGAGCAGTTCTTC
>TRBV19|TRBJ2-3|-|-
CASRPSASTDTQYF
TGTGCCAGCCGACCGAGCGCGAGCACAGATACGCAGTATTTT
>TRBV4-2|TRBJ1-1|-|-
CASSQDRENTEAFF
TGTGCCAGCAGCCAAGATCGGGAGAACACTGAAGCTTTCTTT
>TRBV2|TRBJ2-1|TRBD1|few
CASSRTGRNEQFF
TGTGCCAGCAGCCGGACAGGGAGAAATGAGCAGTTCTTC
>TRBV4-1|TRBJ2-5|TRBD2|-
CASSQGTSGGAWETQYF
TGCGCCAGCAGCCAAGGGACTAGCGGGGGGGCCTGGGAGACCCAGTACTTC
>TRBV11-3|TRBJ2-2|-|-
CASSSGLRATTGELFF
TGTGCCAGCAGCTCAGGCCTGCGGGCGACTACCGGGGAGCTGTTTTTT
>TRBV2|TRBJ1-1|TRBD1|few
CASSARDRGATEAFF
TGTGCCAGCAGTGCTCGAGACAGGGGGGCCACTGAAGCTTTCTTT
>TRBV27|TRBJ2-1|TRBD2|-
CASSLPYGAGELIF
TGTGCCAGCAGCCTACCCTATGGAGCGGGAGAACTCATCTTC
>TRBV5-1|TRBJ2-3|-|-
CASSRGTSDTDTQYF
TGCGCCAGCAGCCGGGGGACTTCAGACACAGATACGCAGTATTTT
>TRBV4-1|TRBJ2-1|-|-
CASSQVSEQFF
TGCGCCAGCAGCCAAGTCAGTGAGCAGTTCTTC
>TRBV19|TRBJ2-7|-|-
CASSIWPGGVDEQYF
TGTGCCAGTAGTATATGGCCGGGGGGCGTCGACGAGCAGTACTTC
>TRBV7-9|TRBJ1-5|-|-
CASSLGQSTNQPQHF
TGTGCCAGCAGCCTGGGACAATCCACCAATCAGCCCCAGCATTTT
>TRBV5-1|TRBJ2-1|TRBD2|-
CASGSSGSSYNEQFF
TGCGCCAGCGGAAGTAGCGGGAGTTCCTACAATGAGCAGTTCTTC